The rows below give T cell receptor beta chains drawn from one sample of a study of blood T cell repertoires in COVID-19. Assay: immunoSEQ multiplex PCR; the TCRdb copy retains only in-frame clones and omits some. The sample shows around 120,000 clones, about four fifths of them seen only once. The sample consisted of peripheral blood. The source is a man in his sixties or seventies with acute or convalescent COVID-19. Each CDR3 is given with its conserved first and last residue. Each record gives: V gene, D gene, J gene, clone size, CDR3 DNA, CDR3 protein. D genes are given only for firm matches. Part of the rows lack a size; the others show once, few, many or a class for expanded clones.

v_call: TRBV7-3
d_call: -
j_call: TRBJ1-3
clone_size: -
cdr3_nt: TGTGCCAGCGGCAGTTCGTCTGGAAACACCATATATTTT
cdr3_aa: CASGSSSGNTIYF

v_call: TRBV12-5
d_call: -
j_call: TRBJ1-1
clone_size: -
cdr3_nt: TGTGCTAGTGGTTTGTCGGGGGAGAACACTGAAGCTTTCTTT
cdr3_aa: CASGLSGENTEAFF

v_call: TRBV6-2/TRBV6-3
d_call: TRBD1
j_call: TRBJ1-1
clone_size: once
cdr3_nt: TGTGCCAGCAGTTACCCAACCCGGGACAGGAGGGCTGTGAACACTGAAGCTTTCTTT
cdr3_aa: CASSYPTRDRRAVNTEAFF

v_call: TRBV5-4
d_call: TRBD2
j_call: TRBJ2-4
clone_size: -
cdr3_nt: TGTGCCAGCAGCAGCGGACTAGCGGGGGGGCTTAGAAACATTCAGTACTTC
cdr3_aa: CASSSGLAGGLRNIQYF

v_call: TRBV5-5
d_call: -
j_call: TRBJ1-5
clone_size: -
cdr3_nt: TGTGCCAGCAGCCCAGCCTGGGTTGGAGGGAATCAGCCCCAGCATTTT
cdr3_aa: CASSPAWVGGNQPQHF

v_call: TRBV7-9
d_call: -
j_call: TRBJ1-1
clone_size: -
cdr3_nt: TGTGCCAGCAGACCTACAGGGTTAACTGAAGCTTTCTTT
cdr3_aa: CASRPTGLTEAFF

v_call: TRBV5-6
d_call: TRBD1
j_call: TRBJ2-3
clone_size: -
cdr3_nt: TGTGCCAGCAGCTTGGAGGGGGCGCGGATAGCAGATACGCAGTATTTT
cdr3_aa: CASSLEGARIADTQYF

v_call: TRBV7-5
d_call: -
j_call: TRBJ1-3
clone_size: -
cdr3_nt: TGTGTCAGAAGCAGATGTAGGTCGGTTGGCAGGGCGAGGGGAAACACCATATATTTT
cdr3_aa: CVRSRCRSVGRARGNTIYF

v_call: TRBV6-5
d_call: -
j_call: TRBJ1-2
clone_size: -
cdr3_nt: TGTGCCAGCACCCAAGGGGGAGGGACCATAGTCGGCTACACCTTC
cdr3_aa: CASTQGGGTIVGYTF

v_call: TRBV10-1
d_call: TRBD1
j_call: TRBJ2-7
clone_size: few
cdr3_nt: TGCGCCAGGCGGGACAGGCCGTACGAGCAGTACTTC
cdr3_aa: CARRDRPYEQYF

v_call: TRBV6-5
d_call: -
j_call: TRBJ2-7
clone_size: -
cdr3_nt: TGTGCCAGCGGAGCCTTTTCTCACGAGCAGTACTTC
cdr3_aa: CASGAFSHEQYF

v_call: TRBV9
d_call: -
j_call: TRBJ1-1
clone_size: once
cdr3_nt: TGTGCCAGCAGCGTAGGGGGGCGCGGCACTGAAGCTTTCTTT
cdr3_aa: CASSVGGRGTEAFF

v_call: TRBV5-1
d_call: -
j_call: TRBJ2-7
clone_size: -
cdr3_nt: TGCGCCAGCAGCACCCGAGAGGAGCAGTACTTC
cdr3_aa: CASSTREEQYF

v_call: TRBV7-2
d_call: TRBD1
j_call: TRBJ1-4
clone_size: -
cdr3_nt: TGTGCCAGCAGCATAAGGACAGGTAGCCCCCTAAAACTGTTTTTT
cdr3_aa: CASSIRTGSPLKLFF